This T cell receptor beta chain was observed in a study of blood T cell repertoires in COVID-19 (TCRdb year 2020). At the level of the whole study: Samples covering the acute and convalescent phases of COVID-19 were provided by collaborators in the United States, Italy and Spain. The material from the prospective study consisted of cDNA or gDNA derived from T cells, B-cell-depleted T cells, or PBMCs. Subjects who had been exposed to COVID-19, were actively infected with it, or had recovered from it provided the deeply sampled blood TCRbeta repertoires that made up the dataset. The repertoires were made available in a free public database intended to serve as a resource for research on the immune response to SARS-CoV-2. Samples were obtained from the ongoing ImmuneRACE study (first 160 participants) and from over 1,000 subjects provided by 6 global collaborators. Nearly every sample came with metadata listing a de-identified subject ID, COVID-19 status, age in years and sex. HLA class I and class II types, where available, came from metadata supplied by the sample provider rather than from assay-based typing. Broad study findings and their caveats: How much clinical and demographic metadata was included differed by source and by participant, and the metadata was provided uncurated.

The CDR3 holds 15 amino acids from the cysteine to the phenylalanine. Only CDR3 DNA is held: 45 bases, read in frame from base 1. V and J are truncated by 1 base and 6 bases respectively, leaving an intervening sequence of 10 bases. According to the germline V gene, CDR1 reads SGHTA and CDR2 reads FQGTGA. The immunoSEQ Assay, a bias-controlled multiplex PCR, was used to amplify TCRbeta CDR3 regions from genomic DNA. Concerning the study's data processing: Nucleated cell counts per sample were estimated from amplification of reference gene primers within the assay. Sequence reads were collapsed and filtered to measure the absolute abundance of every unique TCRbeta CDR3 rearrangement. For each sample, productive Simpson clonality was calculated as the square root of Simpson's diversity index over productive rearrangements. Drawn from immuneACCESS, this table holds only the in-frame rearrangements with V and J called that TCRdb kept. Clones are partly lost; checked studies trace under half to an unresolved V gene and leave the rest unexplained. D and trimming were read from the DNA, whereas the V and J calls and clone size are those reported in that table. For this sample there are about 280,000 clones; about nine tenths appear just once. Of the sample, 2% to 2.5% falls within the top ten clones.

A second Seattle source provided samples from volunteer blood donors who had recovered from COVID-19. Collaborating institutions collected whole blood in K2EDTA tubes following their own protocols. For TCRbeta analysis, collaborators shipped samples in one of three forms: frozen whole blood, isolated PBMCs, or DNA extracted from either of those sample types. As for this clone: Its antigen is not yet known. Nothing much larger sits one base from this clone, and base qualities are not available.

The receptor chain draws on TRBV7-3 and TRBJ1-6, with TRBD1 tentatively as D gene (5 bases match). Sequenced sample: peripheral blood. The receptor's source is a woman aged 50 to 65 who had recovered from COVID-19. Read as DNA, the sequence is TGTGCCAGCAGCTTAATCGGGGGTCTTAATTCACCCCTCCACTTT. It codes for CASSLIGGLNSPLHF.